This TCR beta chain was recovered during a study of blood T cell repertoires in COVID-19. The CDR3 extends over 17 amino acids. Looked up from germline, CDR1 is MDHEN and CDR2 is SYDVKM. The V end was cut by 5 bases, the J end by 1 base, with 21 bases between. TCRdb keeps only in-frame clones here, not all; method: immunoSEQ multiplex PCR. The sample yields 250,000 to 300,000 clones, about 90% seen once. This chain joins TRBV28 and TRBJ2-7, with D perhaps matching TRBD2 (5 bases). Sequenced input: peripheral blood. This receptor was taken from a woman in her 70s with COVID-19, enrolled during active disease. The CDR3 loop is CASSPLTSPGPSYEQYF. In DNA form, the CDR3 reads TGTGCCAGCAGTCCCCTAACTAGTCCCGGGCCATCCTACGAGCAGTACTTC.